The T cell receptor (beta chain) described here comes from a study of cytomegalovirus exposure and HLA in healthy donors. The PCR used 60 Vbeta and 13 Jbeta primers. Using immunoSEQ multiplex PCR, the repertoire was profiled, and TCRdb retains in-frame clones only, with some absent. Here the sample spans around 150,000 clones, 75% to 90% being singletons. Whole-study findings and limits: High specificity and sensitivity for cytomegalovirus status were reported for the classifier. CMV serostatus alone was available as immune exposure information.

As regards this clone: Its antigen remains unknown.

Sequencing used PBMCs. The source of this sequence is a woman between 18 and 29 years old in good health and CMV-seronegative.

The CDR3 reads CASQARNQPQHF. CDR3 sequence (DNA): TGTGCCAGTCAGGCGCGCAATCAGCCCCAGCATTTT. This chain connects TRBV2 to TRBJ1-5; D is ambiguous. The CDR3 is 12 amino acids. Trimming stripped 9 bases from V and 2 bases from J, with 8 bases between. Germline loops: CDR1 SNHLY, CDR2 FYNNEI.